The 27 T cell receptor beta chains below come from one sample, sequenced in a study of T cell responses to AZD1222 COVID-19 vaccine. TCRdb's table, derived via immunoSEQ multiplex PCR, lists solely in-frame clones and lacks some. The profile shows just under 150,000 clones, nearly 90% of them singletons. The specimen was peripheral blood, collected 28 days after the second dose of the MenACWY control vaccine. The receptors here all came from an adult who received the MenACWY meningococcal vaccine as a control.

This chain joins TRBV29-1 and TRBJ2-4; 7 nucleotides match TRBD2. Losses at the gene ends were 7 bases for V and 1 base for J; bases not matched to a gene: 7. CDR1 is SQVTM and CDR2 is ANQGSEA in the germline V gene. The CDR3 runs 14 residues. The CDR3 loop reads CSATEAGAKNIQYF. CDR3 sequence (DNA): TGCAGCGCCACAGAAGCGGGGGCCAAAAACATTCAGTACTTC.

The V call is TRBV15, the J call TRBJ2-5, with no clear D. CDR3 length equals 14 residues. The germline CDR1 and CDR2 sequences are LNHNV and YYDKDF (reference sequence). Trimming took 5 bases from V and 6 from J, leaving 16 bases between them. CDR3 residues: CATSLSRVVQTQYF. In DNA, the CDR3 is TGTGCCACCAGCCTTAGTAGGGTCGTGCAGACCCAGTACTTC. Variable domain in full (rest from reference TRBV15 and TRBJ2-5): DAMVIQNPRYQVTQFGKPVTLSCSQTLNHNVMYWYQQKSSQAPKLLFHYYDKDFNNEADTPDNFQSRRPNTSFCFLDIRSPGLGDTAMYLCATSLSRVVQTQYFGPGTRLLVL.

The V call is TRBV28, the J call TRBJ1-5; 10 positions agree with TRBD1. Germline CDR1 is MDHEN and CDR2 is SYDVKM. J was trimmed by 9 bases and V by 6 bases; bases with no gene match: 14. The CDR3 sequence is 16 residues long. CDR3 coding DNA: TGTGCCAGCAGCCCTACCGGACAGGGGGGGGAAGGGCCCCAGCATTTT. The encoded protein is CASSPTGQGGEGPQHF.

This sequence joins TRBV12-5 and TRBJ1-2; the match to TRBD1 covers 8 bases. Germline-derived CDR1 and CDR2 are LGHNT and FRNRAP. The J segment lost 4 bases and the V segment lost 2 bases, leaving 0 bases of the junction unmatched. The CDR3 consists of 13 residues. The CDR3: CASGLTGGYGYTF. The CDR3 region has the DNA TGTGCTAGTGGTTTGACAGGGGGCTATGGCTACACCTTC.

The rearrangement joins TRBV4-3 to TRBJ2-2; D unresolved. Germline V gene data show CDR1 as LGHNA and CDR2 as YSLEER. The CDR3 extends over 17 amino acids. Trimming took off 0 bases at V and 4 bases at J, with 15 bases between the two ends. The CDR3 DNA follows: TGCGCCAGCAGCCAAGATGGCGCAGCCGGGCCCACCGGGGAGCTGTTTTTT. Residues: CASSQDGAAGPTGELFF.

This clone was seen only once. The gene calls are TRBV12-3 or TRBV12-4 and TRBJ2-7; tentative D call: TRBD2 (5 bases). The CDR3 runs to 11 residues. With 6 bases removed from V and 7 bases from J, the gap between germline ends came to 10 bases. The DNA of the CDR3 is TGTGCCAGCAGGACGAGAGGGGAGCAGTACTTC. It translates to CASRTRGEQYF.

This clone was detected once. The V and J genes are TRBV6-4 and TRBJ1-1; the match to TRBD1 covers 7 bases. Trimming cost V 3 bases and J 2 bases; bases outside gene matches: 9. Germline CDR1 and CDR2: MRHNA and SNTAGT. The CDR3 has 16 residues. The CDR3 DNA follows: TGTGCCAGCAGTGAAAGGGGGGACAGAGCCAACACTGAAGCTTTCTTT. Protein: CASSERGDRANTEAFF.

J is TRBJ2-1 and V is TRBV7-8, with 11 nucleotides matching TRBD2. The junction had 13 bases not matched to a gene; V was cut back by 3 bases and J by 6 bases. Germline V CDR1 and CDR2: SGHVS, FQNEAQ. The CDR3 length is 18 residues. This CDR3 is CASSLVTGTSGRGNEQFF. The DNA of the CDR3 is TGTGCCAGCAGCTTGGTCACCGGGACTAGCGGCCGAGGCAATGAGCAGTTCTTC.

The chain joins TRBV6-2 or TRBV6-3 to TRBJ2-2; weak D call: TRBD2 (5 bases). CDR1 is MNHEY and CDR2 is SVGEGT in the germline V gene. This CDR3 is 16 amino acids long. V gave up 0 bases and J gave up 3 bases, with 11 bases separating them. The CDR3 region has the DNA TGTGCCAGCAGTTACTCGAGTCGGGGAGACACCGGGGAGCTGTTTTTT. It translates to CASSYSSRGDTGELFF.

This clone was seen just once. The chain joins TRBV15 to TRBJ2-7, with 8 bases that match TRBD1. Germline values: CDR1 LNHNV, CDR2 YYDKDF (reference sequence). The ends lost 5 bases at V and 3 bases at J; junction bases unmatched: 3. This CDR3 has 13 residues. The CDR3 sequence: CATSRGTGYEQYF. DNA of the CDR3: TGTGCCACCAGCCGAGGGACAGGCTACGAGCAGTACTTC.

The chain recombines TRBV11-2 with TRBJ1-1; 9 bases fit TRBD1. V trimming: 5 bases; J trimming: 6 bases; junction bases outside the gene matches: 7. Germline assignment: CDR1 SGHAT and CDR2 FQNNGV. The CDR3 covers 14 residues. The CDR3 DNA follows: TGTGCCAGCAGCGTCCGGACAGGGGTCCCTGAAGCTTTCTTT. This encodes CASSVRTGVPEAFF.

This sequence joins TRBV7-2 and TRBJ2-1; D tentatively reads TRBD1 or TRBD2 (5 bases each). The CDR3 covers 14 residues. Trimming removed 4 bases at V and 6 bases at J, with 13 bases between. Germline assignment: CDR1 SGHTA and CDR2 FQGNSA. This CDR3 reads CASSSHRDANEQFF. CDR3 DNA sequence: TGTGCCAGCAGCTCACACCGGGACGCCAATGAGCAGTTCTTC.

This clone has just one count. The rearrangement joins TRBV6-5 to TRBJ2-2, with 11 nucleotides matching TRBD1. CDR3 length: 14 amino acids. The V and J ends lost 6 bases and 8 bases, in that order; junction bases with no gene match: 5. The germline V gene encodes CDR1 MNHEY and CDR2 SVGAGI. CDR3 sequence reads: CASRPDRGLGELFF. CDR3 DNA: TGTGCCAGCAGACCGGACAGGGGGCTAGGGGAGCTGTTTTTT.

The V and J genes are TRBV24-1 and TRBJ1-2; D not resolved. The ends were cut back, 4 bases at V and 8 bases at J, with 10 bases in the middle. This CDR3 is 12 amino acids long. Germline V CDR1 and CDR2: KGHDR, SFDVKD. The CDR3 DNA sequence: TGTGCCACCAGTGACCGGCAAAGGGGCTACACCTTC. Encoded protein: CATSDRQRGYTF.

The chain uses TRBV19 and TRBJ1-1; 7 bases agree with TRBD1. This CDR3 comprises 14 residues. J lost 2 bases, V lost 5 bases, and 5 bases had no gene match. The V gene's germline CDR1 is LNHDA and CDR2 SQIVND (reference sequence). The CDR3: CASSAGQTNTEAFF. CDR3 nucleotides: TGTGCCAGTAGTGCGGGACAGACCAACACTGAAGCTTTCTTT.

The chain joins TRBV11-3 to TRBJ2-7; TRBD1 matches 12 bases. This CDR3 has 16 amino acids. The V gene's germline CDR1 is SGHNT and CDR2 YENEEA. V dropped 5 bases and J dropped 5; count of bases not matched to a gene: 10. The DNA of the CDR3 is TGTGCCAGCAGCCCTTATGGGGGACAGGGGGCAAACGAGCAGTACTTC. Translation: CASSPYGGQGANEQYF.

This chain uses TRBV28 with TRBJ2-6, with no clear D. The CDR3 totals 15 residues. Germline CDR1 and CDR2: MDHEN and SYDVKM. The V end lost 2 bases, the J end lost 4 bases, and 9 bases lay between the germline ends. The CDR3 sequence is CASSLVQPGANVLTF. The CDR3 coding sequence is TGTGCCAGCAGTTTAGTTCAGCCCGGGGCCAACGTCCTGACTTTC.

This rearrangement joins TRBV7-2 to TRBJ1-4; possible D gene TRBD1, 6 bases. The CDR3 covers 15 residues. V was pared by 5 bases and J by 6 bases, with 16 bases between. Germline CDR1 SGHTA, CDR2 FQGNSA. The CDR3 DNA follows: TGTGCCAGCAGCAAACAGGGAGGGGGTGATGAAAAACTGTTTTTT. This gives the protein CASSKQGGGDEKLFF.

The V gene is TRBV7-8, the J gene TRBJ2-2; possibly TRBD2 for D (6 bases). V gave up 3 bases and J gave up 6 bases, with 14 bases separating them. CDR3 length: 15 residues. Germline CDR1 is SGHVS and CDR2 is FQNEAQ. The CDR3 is CASSFRRAGAGELFF. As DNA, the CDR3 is TGTGCCAGCAGCTTTAGGAGGGCCGGGGCCGGGGAGCTGTTTTTT. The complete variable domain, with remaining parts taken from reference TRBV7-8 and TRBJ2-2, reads GAGVSQSPRYKVAKRGQDVALRCDPISGHVSLFWYQQALGQGPEFLTYFQNEAQLDKSGLPSDRFFAERPEGSVSTLKIQRTQQEDSAVYLCASSFRRAGAGELFFGEGSRLTVL.

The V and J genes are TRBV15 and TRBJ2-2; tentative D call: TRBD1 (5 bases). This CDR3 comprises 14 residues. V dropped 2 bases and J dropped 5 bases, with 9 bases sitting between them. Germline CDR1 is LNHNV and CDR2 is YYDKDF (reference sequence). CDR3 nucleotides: TGTGCCACCAGCAGATATGACAGAACCGGGGAGCTGTTTTTT. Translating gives CATSRYDRTGELFF.

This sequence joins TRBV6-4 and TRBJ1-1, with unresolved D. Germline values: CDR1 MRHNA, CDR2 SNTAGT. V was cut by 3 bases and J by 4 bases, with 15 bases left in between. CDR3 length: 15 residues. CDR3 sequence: CASSEKSLGATEAFF. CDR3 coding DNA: TGTGCCAGCAGTGAAAAGTCGCTGGGAGCCACTGAAGCTTTCTTT.

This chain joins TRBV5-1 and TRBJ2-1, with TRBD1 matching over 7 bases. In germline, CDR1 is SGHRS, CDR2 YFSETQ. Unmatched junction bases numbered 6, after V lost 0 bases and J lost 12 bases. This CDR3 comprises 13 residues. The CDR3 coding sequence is TGCGCCAGCAGCTTGGTGGTGACAGGGTTGCAGTTCTTC. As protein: CASSLVVTGLQFF.

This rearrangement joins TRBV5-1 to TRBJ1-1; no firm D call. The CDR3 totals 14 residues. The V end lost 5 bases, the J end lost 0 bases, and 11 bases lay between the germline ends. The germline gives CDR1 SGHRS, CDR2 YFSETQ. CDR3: CASRFRDMNTEAFF. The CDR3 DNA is TGCGCCAGCAGGTTTAGAGATATGAACACTGAAGCTTTCTTT.

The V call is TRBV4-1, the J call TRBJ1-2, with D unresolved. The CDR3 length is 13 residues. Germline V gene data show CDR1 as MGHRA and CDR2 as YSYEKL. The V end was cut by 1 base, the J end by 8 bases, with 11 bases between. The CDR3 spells CASSQANREGYTF. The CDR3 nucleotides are TGCGCCAGCAGCCAAGCCAATAGGGAGGGCTACACCTTC.

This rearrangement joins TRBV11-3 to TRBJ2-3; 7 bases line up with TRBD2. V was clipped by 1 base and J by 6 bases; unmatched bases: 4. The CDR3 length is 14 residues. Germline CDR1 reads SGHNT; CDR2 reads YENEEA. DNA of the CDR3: TGTGCCAGCAGCTTAGTCCTCGGGAGGGATACGCAGTATTTT. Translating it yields CASSLVLGRDTQYF. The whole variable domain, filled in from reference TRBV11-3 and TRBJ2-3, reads EAGVVQSPRYKIIEKKQPVAFWCNPISGHNTLYWYLQNLGQGPELLIRYENEEAVDDSQLPKDRFSAERLKGVDSTLKIQPAELGDSAVYLCASSLVLGRDTQYFGPGTRLTVL.

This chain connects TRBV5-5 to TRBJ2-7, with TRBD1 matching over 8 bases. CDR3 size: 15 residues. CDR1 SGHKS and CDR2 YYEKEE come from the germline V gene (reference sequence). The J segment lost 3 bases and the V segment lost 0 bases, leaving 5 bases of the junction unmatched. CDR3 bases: TGTGCCAGCAGCTTGGGATACGGACAGGGCTACGAGCAGTACTTC. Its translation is CASSLGYGQGYEQYF.

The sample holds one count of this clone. CDR3 coding DNA: TGTGCCAGCACTGACTTCGCCTACGAGCAGTACTTC. It codes for CASTDFAYEQYF. This rearrangement joins TRBV28 to TRBJ2-7, with D hard to call. Trimming took off 7 bases at V and 2 bases at J, with 9 bases between the two ends. Germline CDR1 reads MDHEN; CDR2 reads SYDVKM. The length of the CDR3 is 12 residues.